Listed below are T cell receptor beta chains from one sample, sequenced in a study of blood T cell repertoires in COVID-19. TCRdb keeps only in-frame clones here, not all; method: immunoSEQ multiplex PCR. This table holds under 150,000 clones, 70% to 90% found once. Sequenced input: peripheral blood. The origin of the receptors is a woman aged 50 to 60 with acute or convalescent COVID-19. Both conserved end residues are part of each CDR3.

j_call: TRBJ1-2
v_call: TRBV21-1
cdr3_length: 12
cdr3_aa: CASSKENYGYTF

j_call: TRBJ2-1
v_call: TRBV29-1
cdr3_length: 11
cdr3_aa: CSALRRGEQFF

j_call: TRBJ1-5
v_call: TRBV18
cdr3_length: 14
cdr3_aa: CASSRSGSNQPQHF

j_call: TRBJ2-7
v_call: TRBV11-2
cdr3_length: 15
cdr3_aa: CASSLDPGRPYEQYF

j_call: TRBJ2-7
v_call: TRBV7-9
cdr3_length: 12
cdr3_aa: CASRQGSYEQYF

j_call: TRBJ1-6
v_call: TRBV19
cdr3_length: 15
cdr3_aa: CASRDVGTVGSPLHF

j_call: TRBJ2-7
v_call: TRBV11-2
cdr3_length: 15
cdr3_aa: CASSLDVQVGYEQYF

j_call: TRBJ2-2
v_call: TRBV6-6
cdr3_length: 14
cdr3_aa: CASRSEGPTGELFF

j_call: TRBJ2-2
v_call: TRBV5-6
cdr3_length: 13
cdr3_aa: CASRDTNTGELFF

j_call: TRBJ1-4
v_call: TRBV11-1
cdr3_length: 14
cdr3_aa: CASSFAASDEKLFF

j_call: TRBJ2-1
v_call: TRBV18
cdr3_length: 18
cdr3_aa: CASSPTPPAGRSYNEQFF

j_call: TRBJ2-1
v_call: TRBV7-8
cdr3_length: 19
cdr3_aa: CASSRTSGHTGTAYNEQFF

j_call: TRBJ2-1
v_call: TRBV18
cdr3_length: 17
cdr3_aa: CASSPRGASGGYNEQFF

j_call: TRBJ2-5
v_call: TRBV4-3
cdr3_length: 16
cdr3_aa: CASSQDGTGYQETQYF

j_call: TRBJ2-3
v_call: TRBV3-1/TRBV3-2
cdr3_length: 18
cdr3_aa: CASSQDQIRGARTDTQYF

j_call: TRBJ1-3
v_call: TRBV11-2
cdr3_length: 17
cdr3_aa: CASSLARNRGFGNTIYF